A single T cell receptor beta chain is shown here with its context. The antigen is not known. This entry comes from a study of beta chain features in type 1 diabetes. Study-wide results and limits: It was possible that PCR favored shorter templates, equally so in patients and controls.

The V gene's germline CDR1 is MNHNY and CDR2 SVGAGI (reference sequence). With V trimmed by 6 bases and J by 3 bases, 2 bases remained unmatched. The CDR3 contains 12 residues. The isolated RNA, all of it, was reverse transcribed, so expressed TCRB transcripts were what got sequenced. Sequencing used immunoSEQ multiplex PCR; TCRdb keeps in-frame clones, though not all of them. The table includes about 290,000 clones, approximately 8.1% detected once. The clonotype was recovered from a woman aged 18-29 years in good health. This chain joins TRBV6-6 and TRBJ2-7, with TRBD1 matching 7 bases. The sequenced sample consisted of central memory CD4+ T cells from blood. CDR3: CASSRQGYEQYV. For the CDR3, the DNA is TGTGCCAGCAGCCGACAGGGCTACGAGCAGTACGTC.